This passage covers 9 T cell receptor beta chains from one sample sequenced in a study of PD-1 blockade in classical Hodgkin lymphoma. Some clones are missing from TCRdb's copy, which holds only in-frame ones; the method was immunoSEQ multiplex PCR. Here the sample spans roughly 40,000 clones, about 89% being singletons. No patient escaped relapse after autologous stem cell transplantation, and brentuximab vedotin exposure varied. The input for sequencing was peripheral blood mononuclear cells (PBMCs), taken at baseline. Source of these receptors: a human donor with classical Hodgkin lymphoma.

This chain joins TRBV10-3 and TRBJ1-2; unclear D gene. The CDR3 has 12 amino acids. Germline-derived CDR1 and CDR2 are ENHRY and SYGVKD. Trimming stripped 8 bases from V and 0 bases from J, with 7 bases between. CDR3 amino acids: CAIAETNYGYTF. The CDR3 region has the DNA TGTGCCATCGCAGAAACTAACTATGGCTACACCTTC.

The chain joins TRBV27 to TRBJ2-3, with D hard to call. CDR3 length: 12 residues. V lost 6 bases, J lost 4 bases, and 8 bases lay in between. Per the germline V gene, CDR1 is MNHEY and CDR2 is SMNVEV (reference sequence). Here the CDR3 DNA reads TGTGCCAGCAGCGGTACAGCAGATACGCAGTATTTT. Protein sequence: CASSGTADTQYF.

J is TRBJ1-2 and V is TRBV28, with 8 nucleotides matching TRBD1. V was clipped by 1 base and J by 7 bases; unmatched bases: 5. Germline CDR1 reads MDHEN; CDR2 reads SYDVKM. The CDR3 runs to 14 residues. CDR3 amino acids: CASSLYQGAVGYTF. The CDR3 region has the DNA TGTGCCAGCAGTTTATATCAGGGGGCGGTTGGCTACACCTTC.

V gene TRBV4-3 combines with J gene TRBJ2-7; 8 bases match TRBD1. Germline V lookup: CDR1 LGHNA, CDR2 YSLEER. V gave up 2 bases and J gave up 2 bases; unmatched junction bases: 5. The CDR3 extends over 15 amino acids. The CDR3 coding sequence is TGCGCCAGCAGCCAAATCGGGACAGGCACCTACGAGCAGTACTTC. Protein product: CASSQIGTGTYEQYF.

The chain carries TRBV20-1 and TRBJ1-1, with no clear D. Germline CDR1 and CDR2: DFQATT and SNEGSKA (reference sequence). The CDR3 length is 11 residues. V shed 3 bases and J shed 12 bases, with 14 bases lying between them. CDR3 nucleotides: TGCAGTGCTAGCGTCGGACGGAGCCCTTTCTTT. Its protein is CSASVGRSPFF.

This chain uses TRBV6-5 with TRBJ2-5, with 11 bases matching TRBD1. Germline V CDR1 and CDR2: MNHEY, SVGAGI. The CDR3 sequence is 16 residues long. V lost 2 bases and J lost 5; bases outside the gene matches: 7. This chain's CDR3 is CASSYAGTGGFETQYF. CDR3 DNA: TGTGCCAGCAGTTACGCGGGGACAGGGGGTTTTGAGACCCAGTACTTC.

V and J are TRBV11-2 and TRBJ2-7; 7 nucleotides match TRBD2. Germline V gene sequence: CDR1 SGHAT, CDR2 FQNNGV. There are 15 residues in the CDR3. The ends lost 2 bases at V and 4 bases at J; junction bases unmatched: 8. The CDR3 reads CASSLYRLAGYEQYF. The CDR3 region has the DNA TGTGCCAGCAGCTTATACAGACTAGCCGGGTACGAGCAGTACTTC.

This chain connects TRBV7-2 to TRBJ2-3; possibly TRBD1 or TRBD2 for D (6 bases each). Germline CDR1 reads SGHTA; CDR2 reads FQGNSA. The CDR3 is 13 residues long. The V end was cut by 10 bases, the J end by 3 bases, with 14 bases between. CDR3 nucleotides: TGTGCCACCGGGGGCAGGGGTACAGATACGCAGTATTTT. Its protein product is CATGGRGTDTQYF.

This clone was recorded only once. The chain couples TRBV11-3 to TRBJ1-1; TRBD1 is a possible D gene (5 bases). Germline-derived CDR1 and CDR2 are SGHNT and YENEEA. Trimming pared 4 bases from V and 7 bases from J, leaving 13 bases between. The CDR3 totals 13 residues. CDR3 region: CASSYSQTGEAFF. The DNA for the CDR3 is TGTGCCAGCAGCTACTCTCAAACAGGTGAAGCTTTCTTT. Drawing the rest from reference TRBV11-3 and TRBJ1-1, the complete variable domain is EAGVVQSPRYKIIEKKQPVAFWCNPISGHNTLYWYLQNLGQGPELLIRYENEEAVDDSQLPKDRFSAERLKGVDSTLKIQPAELGDSAVYLCASSYSQTGEAFFGQGTRLTVV.